The T cell receptor beta chain described here comes from a study of blood T cell repertoires in COVID-19. Whole-study context: Samples of COVID-19 (acute and convalescent) were obtained from the United States, Italy and Spain. The cDNA or gDNA used as material had been derived from T cells, B-cell-depleted T cells, or PBMCs.

In the original workflow: Cell counts per sample came from amplifying reference gene primers. Sequenced by immunoSEQ multiplex PCR; TCRdb stores in-frame clones only, minus some. The V and J calls and clone size were taken over from that table, and D and trimming were inferred from the DNA. This sample yields 150,000 to 180,000 clones, of which around 91% are seen a single time; about 15% belongs to the top ten. With V trimmed by 0 bases and J by 7 bases, 11 bases remained unmatched. Germline CDR1 and CDR2: LGHNA and YNFKEQ. CDR3 size: 18 residues. Sequenced sample: peripheral blood. The origin of this receptor is a middle-aged woman with acute or convalescent COVID-19. J is TRBJ1-4 and V is TRBV4-2, with 10 bases lining up with TRBD1. CDR3 protein: CASSQEQATGTGAEKLFF. CDR3 DNA sequence: TGTGCCAGCAGCCAAGAGCAGGCCACCGGGACAGGGGCTGAAAAACTGTTTTTT.